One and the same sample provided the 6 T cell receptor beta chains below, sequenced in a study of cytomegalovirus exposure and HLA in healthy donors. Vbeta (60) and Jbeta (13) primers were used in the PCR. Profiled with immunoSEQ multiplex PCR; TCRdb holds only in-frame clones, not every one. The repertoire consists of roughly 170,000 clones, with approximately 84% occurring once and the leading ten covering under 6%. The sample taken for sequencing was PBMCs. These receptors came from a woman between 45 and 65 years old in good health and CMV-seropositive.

The CDR3 DNA reads as TGCAGCGTCGGCGCAGGGGCCGGGTACGAGCAGTACTTC. This translates into CSVGAGAGYEQYF. V gene TRBV29-1 combines with J gene TRBJ2-7; D possibly corresponds to TRBD1 (6 bases). CDR3 length: 13 residues. Trimming removed 6 bases from V and 4 bases from J, with 16 bases in between. Germline assignment: CDR1 SQVTM and CDR2 ANQGSEA.

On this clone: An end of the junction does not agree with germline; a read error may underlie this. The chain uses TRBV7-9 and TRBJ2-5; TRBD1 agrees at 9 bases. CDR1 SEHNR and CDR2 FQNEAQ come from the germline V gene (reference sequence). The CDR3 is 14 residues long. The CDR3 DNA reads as TGTTCCAGCAGCTTTGGGACAGGGAAAGAGACCCAGTACTTC. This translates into CSSSFGTGKETQYF.

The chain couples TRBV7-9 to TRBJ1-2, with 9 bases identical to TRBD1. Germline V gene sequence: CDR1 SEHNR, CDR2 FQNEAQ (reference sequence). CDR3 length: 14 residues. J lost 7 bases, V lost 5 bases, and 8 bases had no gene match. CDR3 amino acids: CASSPGTGISGYTF. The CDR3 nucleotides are TGTGCCAGCAGCCCCGGGACAGGGATAAGTGGCTACACCTTC.

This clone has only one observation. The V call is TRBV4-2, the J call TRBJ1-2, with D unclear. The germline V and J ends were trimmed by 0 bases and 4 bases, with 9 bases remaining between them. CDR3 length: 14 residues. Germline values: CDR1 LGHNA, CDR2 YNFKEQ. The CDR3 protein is CASSQDQSLYGYTF. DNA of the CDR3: TGTGCCAGCAGCCAAGATCAGTCCCTCTATGGCTACACCTTC.

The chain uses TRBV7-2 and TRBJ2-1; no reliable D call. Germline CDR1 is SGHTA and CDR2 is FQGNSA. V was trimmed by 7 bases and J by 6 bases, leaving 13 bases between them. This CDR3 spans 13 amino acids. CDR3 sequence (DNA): TGTGCCAGCAACTCCATAATCCTCAATGAGCAGTTCTTC. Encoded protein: CASNSIILNEQFF.

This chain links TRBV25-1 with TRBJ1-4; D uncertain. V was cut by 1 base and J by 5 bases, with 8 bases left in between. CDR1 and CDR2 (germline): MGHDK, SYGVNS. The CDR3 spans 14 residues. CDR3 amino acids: CASSESDWNEKLFF. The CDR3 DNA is TGTGCCAGCAGTGAATCGGACTGGAATGAAAAACTGTTTTTT.